Each of the 19 T cell receptor beta chains below was sequenced from the same sample in a study of cytomegalovirus exposure and HLA in healthy donors. PCR involved 60 Vbeta and 13 Jbeta primers. Profiling relied on immunoSEQ multiplex PCR, and the TCRdb table lists in-frame clones only, not all of them. The sample holds fewer than 250,000 clones, under 80% seen once. Sequencing was done on a sample of PBMCs. These TCRs come from a man aged 30 to 45 in good health and CMV-seropositive.

This chain links TRBV30 with TRBJ2-1, with 10 bases lining up with TRBD1. The CDR3 spans 14 residues. V lost 2 bases and J lost 8; bases outside the gene matches: 6. Germline V gene sequence: CDR1 GTSNPN, CDR2 SVGIG (reference sequence). The CDR3 loop reads CAWSIGTGDDEQFF. The CDR3 DNA is TGTGCCTGGAGTATCGGGACAGGGGATGATGAGCAGTTCTTC.

This clone was counted only a few times. The chain couples TRBV19 to TRBJ2-1; D unclear. The CDR3 spans 10 residues. The germline V gene has CDR1 LNHDA and CDR2 SQIVND (reference sequence). The V gene lost 8 bases and the J gene lost 5 bases, with 4 bases spanning the gap. Here the CDR3 reads CASRDNEQFF. CDR3 sequence (DNA): TGTGCCAGTCGAGACAATGAGCAGTTCTTC.

The rearrangement links TRBV18 to TRBJ1-5, with D uncertain. CDR1 and CDR2 from the germline V gene are KGHSH and LQKENI. The CDR3 runs to 17 residues. With 0 bases removed from V and 2 bases from J, the gap between germline ends came to 14 bases. The CDR3 loop is CASSPPNPIQGNQPQHF. The CDR3 DNA is TGTGCCAGCTCACCACCTAACCCAATCCAGGGCAATCAGCCCCAGCATTTT.

This clone showed up just a few times. The rearrangement uses TRBV7-8 and TRBJ2-3; TRBD1 aligns across 8 bases. V lost 1 base to trimming and J lost 6 bases; unmatched junction nucleotides: 9. The CDR3 has 16 amino acids. Germline CDR1 reads SGHVS; CDR2 reads FQNEAQ. The CDR3 region has the DNA TGTGCCAGCAGCTTAGGTGGGCCAGGGGGCCCGGATACGCAGTATTTT. Its translation is CASSLGGPGGPDTQYF. The full variable domain, its missing parts supplied by reference TRBV7-8 and TRBJ2-3, is GAGVSQSPRYKVAKRGQDVALRCDPISGHVSLFWYQQALGQGPEFLTYFQNEAQLDKSGLPSDRFFAERPEGSVSTLKIQRTQQEDSAVYLCASSLGGPGGPDTQYFGPGTRLTVL.

Here the CDR3 DNA reads TGTGCCAGCAGAAAAGGGGGCGGAGAGACCCAGTACTTC. Encoded protein: CASRKGGGETQYF. The chain combines TRBV6-5 with TRBJ2-5, with 7 positions matching TRBD1. V shed 6 bases, J shed 4 bases, and the junction held 5 bases outside the gene matches. CDR3 length equals 13 residues. Germline V gene data show CDR1 as MNHEY and CDR2 as SVGAGI.

This clone has a single count. The V and J genes are TRBV6-5 and TRBJ2-7; 9 bases are a match to TRBD2. V gave up 0 bases and J gave up 1 base; unmatched junction bases: 4. Germline loops: CDR1 MNHEY, CDR2 SVGAGI. The CDR3 loop spans 16 amino acids. The CDR3 DNA follows: TGTGCCAGCAGTTACTCGAGCCTAGCGGGATCCTACGAGCAGTACTTC. It codes for CASSYSSLAGSYEQYF.

The chain employs TRBV14 and TRBJ1-6, with D perhaps TRBD1 (6 bases). V shed 6 bases and J shed 7 bases, with 13 bases lying between them. The CDR3 loop spans 14 amino acids. Germline CDR1 and CDR2: SGHDN and FVKESK. This CDR3 is CASRMTGLNSPLHF. The CDR3 coding sequence is TGTGCCAGCAGGATGACAGGCTTGAATTCACCCCTCCACTTT.

This clone was seen a few times. Here the CDR3 DNA reads TGTGCCAGCGGACCACAGGGGGAAGAGGAAAAACTGTTTTTT. Amino acids: CASGPQGEEEKLFF. V is TRBV6-5 and J is TRBJ1-4; the match to TRBD1 covers 8 bases. CDR3 length: 14 residues. With V trimmed by 8 bases and J by 8 bases, 10 bases remained unmatched. Germline V CDR1 and CDR2: MNHEY, SVGAGI.

The genes are TRBV7-3 and TRBJ2-5; a weak D match, TRBD2 (6 bases). Germline loops: CDR1 SGHTA, CDR2 FQGTGA. This CDR3 spans 16 amino acids. V lost 1 base to trimming and J lost 1 base, with 13 bases between them. The CDR3 region has the DNA TGTGCCAGCAGCTTAATGATAGCGGAACCCCAAGAGACCCAGTACTTC. It translates to CASSLMIAEPQETQYF.

The sample holds one count of this clone. This chain uses TRBV15 with TRBJ2-2; 9 bases are shared with TRBD2. The trim removed 6 bases at V and 4 bases at J, leaving 6 bases unmatched. This CDR3 is 15 amino acids long. The germline CDR1 and CDR2 sequences are LNHNV and YYDKDF (reference sequence). The CDR3 is CATSPVAGATGELFF. The DNA for the CDR3 is TGTGCCACCAGTCCGGTAGCGGGAGCCACCGGGGAGCTGTTTTTT.

The chain joins TRBV7-9 to TRBJ2-2; TRBD1 agrees at 11 bases. Per germline, CDR1 SEHNR and CDR2 FQNEAQ (reference sequence). CDR3 length: 15 amino acids. After removal of 7 bases from V and 5 bases from J, the junction contained 6 bases not matched to a gene. CDR3 nucleotides: TGTGCCAGCACCCCCGGGACAGGGGGAACCGGGGAGCTGTTTTTT. Its protein is CASTPGTGGTGELFF.

V and J are TRBV6-1 and TRBJ1-4; D is unclear. The CDR3 sequence is 12 residues long. V lost 7 bases and J lost 6, with 9 bases in between. Germline lookup yields CDR1 MNHNS and CDR2 SASEGT. The CDR3 DNA reads TGTGCCAGCAATGGCCATGATGAAAAACTGTTTTTT. Amino acids: CASNGHDEKLFF.

The V and J genes are TRBV7-2 and TRBJ2-7, with 11 positions matching TRBD1. The CDR3 covers 16 residues. V lost 2 bases to trimming and J lost 2 bases; unmatched junction nucleotides: 5. Germline CDR1 is SGHTA and CDR2 is FQGNSA. The CDR3 here is CASSLRGTGGPYEQYF. For the CDR3, the DNA is TGTGCCAGCAGCTTAAGGGGGACAGGGGGGCCCTACGAGCAGTACTTC.

The V and J genes are TRBV5-8 and TRBJ2-1; 9 bases match TRBD2. CDR1 and CDR2 from the germline V gene are SGHTS and YDEGEE. With 5 bases clipped from V and 4 bases from J, the junction kept 10 bases outside the gene matches. This CDR3 comprises 16 residues. The chain's CDR3 is CASSSSRLAVYNEQFF. DNA of the CDR3: TGTGCCAGCAGTTCAAGCCGACTAGCGGTATACAATGAGCAGTTCTTC.

V and J are TRBV6-5 and TRBJ1-1; D gene unclear. V was shortened by 1 base and J by 0 bases, with 6 bases between the two germline ends. The germline gives CDR1 MNHEY, CDR2 SVGAGI. The CDR3 is 14 residues long. This chain's CDR3 is CASSYLQMNTEAFF. In DNA, the CDR3 is TGTGCCAGCAGTTACTTACAGATGAACACTGAAGCTTTCTTT.

The chain combines TRBV21-1 with TRBJ1-1; the D call TRBD1 from the table was never checked on the DNA. TRBV21-1 is annotated as a pseudogene. The CDR3 is made up of 14 amino acids. The CDR3: CAGDSDQTSTEAFF. DNA of the CDR3: TGTGCCGGAGACAGTGACCAGACCAGCACTGAAGCTTTCTTT.

The V gene is TRBV6-5, the J gene TRBJ1-2; no clear D gene. Germline CDR1 is MNHEY and CDR2 is SVGAGI. This CDR3 has 16 amino acids. The germline V and J ends were trimmed by 0 bases and 0 bases, with 11 bases remaining between them. This CDR3 is CASSYSMPGTNYGYTF. The CDR3 DNA reads as TGTGCCAGCAGTTACTCGATGCCAGGTACTAACTATGGCTACACCTTC.

This rearrangement joins TRBV5-5 to TRBJ1-4; tentative D call: TRBD1 (6 bases). Germline values: CDR1 SGHKS, CDR2 YYEKEE (reference sequence). V was clipped by 0 bases and J by 6 bases, with 9 bases between them. The CDR3 extends over 14 amino acids. DNA for the CDR3: TGTGCCAGCAGCTTGGCGGGACAAGATGAAAAACTGTTTTTT. Translating it yields CASSLAGQDEKLFF.

The rearrangement joins TRBV19 to TRBJ2-5, with 12 bases aligning to TRBD1. The J call may be wrong; the DNA end is better matched by TRBJ2-7. The germline V gene has CDR1 LNHDA and CDR2 SQIVND (reference sequence). CDR3 length: 16 amino acids. The CDR3 loop reads CASSIPSGTGGTEQYF. CDR3 coding DNA: TGTGCCAGTAGTATCCCCTCCGGGACAGGGGGCACCGAGCAGTACTTC.